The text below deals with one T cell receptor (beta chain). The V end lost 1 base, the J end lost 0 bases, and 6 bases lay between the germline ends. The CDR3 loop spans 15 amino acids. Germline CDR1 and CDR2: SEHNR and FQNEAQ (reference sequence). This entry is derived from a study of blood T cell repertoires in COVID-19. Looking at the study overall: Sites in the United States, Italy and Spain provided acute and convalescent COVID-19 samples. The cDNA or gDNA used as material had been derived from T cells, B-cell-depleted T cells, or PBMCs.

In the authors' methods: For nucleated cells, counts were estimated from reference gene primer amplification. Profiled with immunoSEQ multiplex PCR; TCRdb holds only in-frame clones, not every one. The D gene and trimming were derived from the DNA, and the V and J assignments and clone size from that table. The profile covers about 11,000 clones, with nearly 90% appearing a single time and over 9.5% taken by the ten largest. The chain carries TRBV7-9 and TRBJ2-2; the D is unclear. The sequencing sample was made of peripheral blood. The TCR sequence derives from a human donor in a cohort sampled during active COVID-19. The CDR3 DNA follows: TGTGCCAGCAGCTTAGGAGTGGCGAACACCGGGGAGCTGTTTTTT. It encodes CASSLGVANTGELFF.